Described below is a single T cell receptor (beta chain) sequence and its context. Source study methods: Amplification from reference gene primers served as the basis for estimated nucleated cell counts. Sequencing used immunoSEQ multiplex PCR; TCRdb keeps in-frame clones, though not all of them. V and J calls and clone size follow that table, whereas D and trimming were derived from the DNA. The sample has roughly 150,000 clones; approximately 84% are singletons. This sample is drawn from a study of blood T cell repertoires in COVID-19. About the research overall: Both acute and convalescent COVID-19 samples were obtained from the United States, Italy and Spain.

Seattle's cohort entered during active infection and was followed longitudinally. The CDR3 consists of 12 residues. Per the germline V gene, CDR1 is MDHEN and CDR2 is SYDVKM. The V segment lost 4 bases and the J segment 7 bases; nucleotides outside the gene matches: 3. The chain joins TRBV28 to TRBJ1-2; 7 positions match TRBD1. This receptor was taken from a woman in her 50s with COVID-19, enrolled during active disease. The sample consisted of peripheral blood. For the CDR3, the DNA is TGTGCCAGCAGTTCAGGGGGGTTTGGCTACACCTTC. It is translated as CASSSGGFGYTF.